The rows below give T cell receptor beta chains drawn from one sample of a study of blood T cell repertoires in COVID-19. TCRdb keeps only in-frame clones here, not all; method: immunoSEQ multiplex PCR. The repertoire holds 310,000 or so clones, with 86% as singletons. Sequencing input: peripheral blood. The receptors come from a woman aged 25 to 39 who had recovered from COVID-19. Each CDR3 is given with its conserved first and last residue. D genes are given only for firm matches. Clone size appears in some rows only: once, few, many, or a class for an expanded clone.

TRBJ1-1 | TRBV18 | few | . | TGTGCCAGCTCAGGAACAGGTCGAACTTTCTTT | CASSGTGRTFF
TRBJ2-7 | TRBV6-5 | . | . | TGTGCCAGCAGCCAATACGAGCAGTACTTC | CASSQYEQYF
TRBJ1-1 | TRBV30 | . | TRBD1 | TGTGCCTGGGACAGGGGGGCGAATAAAGCTTTCTTT | CAWDRGANKAFF
TRBJ2-7 | TRBV7-9 | . | . | TGTGCCACCTCCAGCAGCGAATACGAGCAGTACTTC | CATSSSEYEQYF
TRBJ2-7 | TRBV5-1 | . | . | TGCGCCAGCAGCTTTGCGGCGAGCCAGTACGAGCAGTACTTC | CASSFAASQYEQYF
TRBJ1-3 | TRBV4-1 | . | TRBD1 | TGCGCCAGCAGCAGACGGACAGGTGGAAACACCATATATTTT | CASSRRTGGNTIYF
TRBJ2-3 | TRBV11-2 | . | TRBD2 | TGTGCCAGCAGCTCCGGCGGGGGAAGCACAGATACGCAGTATTTT | CASSSGGGSTDTQYF
TRBJ2-3 | TRBV5-1 | . | . | TGCGCCAGCAGCTCGTCTTCAGATACGCAGTATTTT | CASSSSSDTQYF
TRBJ2-3 | TRBV6-6 | . | TRBD2 | TGTGCCAGCAGTCTTGCCTCACTAGCGGGGGGCCCAGATACGCAGTATTTT | CASSLASLAGGPDTQYF
TRBJ1-3 | TRBV30 | . | . | TGTGCCTGGATCGACCCCCGATATCGGGAGGCGTCCCTCTCTGGAAACACCATATATTTT | CAWIDPRYREASLSGNTIYF
TRBJ2-6 | TRBV12-5 | . | TRBD2 | TGTGCTAGTGGCGTCGGGGGGGCCGGGGCCAACGTCCTGACTTTC | CASGVGGAGANVLTF
TRBJ2-7 | TRBV2 | . | TRBD1 | TGTGCCAGCAGTGAATTGGGACAGGGTGGTCGCGAGCAGTACTTC | CASSELGQGGREQYF
TRBJ2-1 | TRBV7-9 | . | TRBD2 | TGTGCCAGCAGCCAACTAGCGGATAACAATGAGCAGTTCTTC | CASSQLADNNEQFF
TRBJ1-1 | TRBV18 | . | TRBD1 | TGTGCCAGCTCACCACCGGTGGGGGACAGAGAAGCTTTCTTT | CASSPPVGDREAFF
TRBJ2-3 | TRBV7-9 | . | TRBD2 | TGTGCCAGCAGCTTTGGACTAGCCCCCACAGATACGCAGTATTTT | CASSFGLAPTDTQYF
TRBJ2-3 | TRBV6-2/TRBV6-3 | once | TRBD2 | TGTGCCAGCAGTTACGACCGAACTAGCGGGAGACAATTTCCAGCAGATACGCAGTATTTT | CASSYDRTSGRQFPADTQYF
TRBJ2-7 | TRBV28 | . | TRBD1 | TGTGCCAGCAGTTCAAACCGGGACAGCTCCTACGAGCAGTACTTC | CASSSNRDSSYEQYF
TRBJ2-3 | TRBV19 | . | TRBD1 | TGTGCCAGTGGGACAGCAACGCAGTATTTT | CASGTATQYF
TRBJ1-1 | TRBV5-5 | . | . | TGTGCCAGCAGCTTAGGGGATATGGGAACTGAAGCTTTCTTT | CASSLGDMGTEAFF
TRBJ1-5 | TRBV6-5 | . | TRBD1 | TGTGCCAGCGGACAGGGTGGAAATCAGCCCCAGCATTTT | CASGQGGNQPQHF
TRBJ2-7 | TRBV5-1 | . | TRBD2 | TGCGCCAGCAGCTTGGCGGGGGGACCCTACGAGCAGTACTTC | CASSLAGGPYEQYF
TRBJ1-4 | TRBV18 | once | . | TGTGCCAGCTCACCCTTGACAGCAACTAATGAAAAACTGTTTTTT | CASSPLTATNEKLFF
TRBJ1-5 | TRBV30 | . | TRBD1 | TGTGCCTGGAGTGCTGGGACAGGGGGTCGGCCCCAGCATTTT | CAWSAGTGGRPQHF
TRBJ1-5 | TRBV2 | . | TRBD1 | TGTGCCAGCAGTGCCGACAGGGATCAGCCCCAGCATTTT | CASSADRDQPQHF
TRBJ2-5 | TRBV6-5 | . | . | TGTGCCAGCACCCTGGGTCGGCGGTCGGAGACCCAGTACTTC | CASTLGRRSETQYF
TRBJ2-1 | TRBV19 | once | TRBD2 | TGTGCCAGTAGTATGGGGCCGGCGTGGCGGGAGAAGAATGAGCAGTTCTTC | CASSMGPAWREKNEQFF
TRBJ2-7 | TRBV19 | . | . | TGTGCCAGCGCCCCGAGAGGGTCCTACGAGCAGTACTTC | CASAPRGSYEQYF
TRBJ1-2 | TRBV30 | . | . | TGTGCCTGGAGGAATACAGGGCCTGGGGGCTACACCTTC | CAWRNTGPGGYTF
TRBJ1-5 | TRBV4-1 | . | . | TGCGCCAGCAGCCAAGTGGCGGGTCAGCCCCAGCATTTT | CASSQVAGQPQHF
TRBJ2-5 | TRBV9 | . | . | TGTGCCAGCAGCGTAGGTCCAGGGCAAGAGACCCAGTACTTC | CASSVGPGQETQYF
TRBJ2-7 | TRBV30 | few | . | TGTGCCGGCCTTCATGAGGGCGAGCAGTACTTC | CAGLHEGEQYF
TRBJ1-1 | TRBV7-2 | few | . | TGTGCCAGCAGCTTAGAACGGAGGAACACTGAAGCTTTCTTT | CASSLERRNTEAFF
TRBJ2-1 | TRBV5-8 | . | TRBD2 | TGTGCCAGCAGCTTAAGACTAGCCACCTACAATGAGCAGTTCTTC | CASSLRLATYNEQFF
TRBJ1-2 | TRBV30 | . | . | TGTGCCTGGTCGGGAGGGAAAGCTAACTATGGCTACACCTTC | CAWSGGKANYGYTF
TRBJ1-6 | TRBV6-5 | . | . | TGTGCCAGCAGTCGGACGGGAAATAATTCACCCCTCCACTTT | CASSRTGNNSPLHF
TRBJ2-7 | TRBV19 | once | TRBD2 | TGTGCCAGTAGTATTTCGGTCAGAACTAGCGGGAAAGGAGAGCAGTACTTC | CASSISVRTSGKGEQYF
TRBJ1-6 | TRBV30 | . | . | TGTGCCTGGAGTGCAGGAAATTCACCCCTCCACTTT | CAWSAGNSPLHF
TRBJ2-7 | TRBV30 | . | . | TGTGCCTGGTCCGCCCGAGCAGGGTCAGGGCCAAATCTTTACTACGAGCAGTACTTC | CAWSARAGSGPNLYYEQYF
TRBJ2-7 | TRBV18 | . | TRBD1 | TGTGCCAGCTCACCCTCTGGACAGGGGGCCGCCTACGAGCAGTACTTC | CASSPSGQGAAYEQYF
TRBJ2-7 | TRBV29-1 | . | . | TGCAGCGTTGAAGTGAGTAGCGGCTACGAGCAGTACTTC | CSVEVSSGYEQYF
TRBJ2-6 | TRBV19 | . | TRBD2 | TGTGCCAGTACCGAGGGGCTAGCGGGGGCCCTCTCTGGGGCCAACGTCCTGACTTTC | CASTEGLAGALSGANVLTF
TRBJ2-7 | TRBV19 | . | TRBD2 | TGTGCCAGTGGACTAGCGGGAGTTAACGAGCAGTACTTC | CASGLAGVNEQYF
TRBJ2-5 | TRBV6-2/TRBV6-3 | . | TRBD2 | TGTGCCAGCAGCCGACTAGCGGGGCTCCAAGAGACCCAGTACTTC | CASSRLAGLQETQYF